The 12 T cell receptor beta chains listed next were all sequenced from one sample in a study of T-cell reconstitution after alpha-beta-depleted transplantation in children. This sample's TCRbeta library carried unique molecular identifier barcodes. TCRdb reanalysed the PCR reads using MiXCR and keeps one entry per CDR3 protein. The table lists roughly 790,000 distinct CDR3 sequences, roughly 16% of them singletons. The specimen comprised PBMCs, mostly from graft donor cells, sampled 360 days after TCRalphabeta/CD19-depleted stem cell transplant. The source is a male patient younger than 18 who had a stem cell transplant for acute lymphoblastic leukemia, so the T cells may come from the graft donor.

This chain joins TRBV29-1 and TRBJ2-1, with D possibly TRBD1 on 5 matching bases. CDR1 and CDR2 from the germline V gene are SQVTM and ANQGSEA. V lost 1 base, J lost 0 bases, and 10 bases lay in between. The CDR3 extends over 15 amino acids. This CDR3 reads CSVEGGSRSYNEQFF. CDR3 nucleotides: TGCAGCGTTGAAGGGGGCTCCCGCTCCTACAATGAGCAGTTCTTC.

J is TRBJ2-1 and V is TRBV30, with a tentative D call TRBD2 (6 bases). V was clipped by 4 bases and J by 2 bases, with 15 bases between them. Germline V lookup: CDR1 GTSNPN, CDR2 SVGIG (reference sequence). This CDR3 has 15 residues. CDR3 DNA: TGTGCCTGGACCCCAGGACTAACTCCCTACAATGAGCAGTTCTTC. Translation gives CAWTPGLTPYNEQFF. Full variable domain (remainder filled in from reference TRBV30 and TRBJ2-1): SQTIHQWPATLVQPVGSPLSLECTVEGTSNPNLYWYRQAAGRGLQLLFYSVGIGQISSEVPQNLSASRPQDRQFILSSKKLLLSDSGFYLCAWTPGLTPYNEQFFGPGTRLTVL.

This clonotype was found a few times. V gene TRBV19 combines with J gene TRBJ1-5, with TRBD1 matching over 9 bases. This CDR3 is built from 13 residues. After removal of 8 bases from V and 4 bases from J, the junction contained 3 bases not matched to a gene. Per germline, CDR1 LNHDA and CDR2 SQIVND (reference sequence). CDR3 sequence (DNA): TGTGCCAGTGCGGGACAGGGAAATCAGCCCCAGCATTTT. The encoded protein is CASAGQGNQPQHF.

The chain recombines TRBV5-5 with TRBJ2-7; D possibly corresponds to TRBD1 (5 bases). Per the germline V gene, CDR1 is SGHKS and CDR2 is YYEKEE (reference sequence). This CDR3 contains 15 residues. V was pared by 0 bases and J by 0 bases, with 10 bases between. The CDR3 nucleotides read TGTGCCAGCAGCTTGGTCAGGGCTCTCTCCTACGAGCAGTACTTC. Its translation is CASSLVRALSYEQYF.

Only a few counts were recorded for this clonotype. The chain carries TRBV9 and TRBJ2-3; 8 bases map to TRBD1. With 0 bases clipped from V and 3 bases from J, the junction kept 3 bases outside the gene matches. The CDR3 contains 15 residues. Germline-derived CDR1 and CDR2 are SGDLS and YYNGEE. CDR3 DNA: TGTGCCAGCAGCGTAGTTGGACAGGGAACAGATACGCAGTATTTT. It translates to CASSVVGQGTDTQYF.

In the case of this clonotype: Just one base apart from a much larger clone, this may be a read error. This rearrangement joins TRBV3-1 to TRBJ2-7; D is perhaps TRBD2 (5 bases). Looked up from germline, CDR1 is LGHDT and CDR2 is YNNKEL (reference sequence). This CDR3 contains 14 residues. CDR3 protein: CASSQVVGDYDQYF. Written as DNA, the CDR3 is TGTGCCAGCAGCCAAGTTGTCGGAGACTACGACCAGTACTTC.

V and J are TRBV6-5 and TRBJ1-3, with 10 bases lining up with TRBD1. V lost 4 bases, J lost 3 bases, and 6 bases stayed unmatched. Germline V gives CDR1 MNHEY, CDR2 SVGAGI. This CDR3 region has 16 residues. The CDR3 bases are TGTGCCAGCAGTTTAGGGACAGGGGATTTTGGAAACACCATATATTTT. Residues: CASSLGTGDFGNTIYF.

Ten or more counts support this clonotype. The junction differs from germline at one of its ends, possibly a read error. This chain uses TRBV7-6 with TRBJ2-7; 7 bases fit TRBD1. CDR1 is SGHVS and CDR2 is FNYEAQ in the germline V gene. The CDR3 spans 17 residues. CDR3 DNA: TGTGCCAGCAGCCTAGCCACCTACGGGACAGCGTCCTACGAGCAGTACTTC. Amino acids: CASSLATYGTASYEQYF.

This clonotype appeared a few times. This chain links TRBV4-1 with TRBJ2-1, with D hard to call. CDR1 is MGHRA and CDR2 is YSYEKL in the germline V gene. This CDR3 is built from 13 residues. V lost 4 bases to trimming and J lost 4 bases, with 8 bases between them. Here the CDR3 DNA reads TGCGCCAGCAGCCCTCCTATGTACAATGAGCAGTTCTTC. Encoded protein: CASSPPMYNEQFF.

A few counts support this clonotype. V usage is TRBV27 and J usage is TRBJ2-1; 10 nucleotides match TRBD2. V lost 3 bases and J lost 6; bases outside the gene matches: 11. The CDR3 length is 17 residues. Germline V gene lookup returns CDR1 MNHEY and CDR2 SMNVEV (reference sequence). CDR3 region: CASSLLITGTSVNEQFF. The CDR3 DNA is TGTGCCAGCAGTTTGCTCATAACCGGGACTAGCGTCAATGAGCAGTTCTTC.

In its sample, this clonotype was seen a few times. V is TRBV18 and J is TRBJ2-1; TRBD2 agrees at 12 bases. V lost 2 bases to trimming and J lost 3 bases; unmatched junction nucleotides: 8. Germline V CDR1 and CDR2: KGHSH, LQKENI. CDR3 length: 18 residues. The CDR3 region is CASSPWVLAGGSYNEQFF. CDR3 in DNA: TGTGCCAGCTCACCATGGGTCCTAGCGGGAGGGAGCTACAATGAGCAGTTCTTC.

J is TRBJ1-1 and V is TRBV2; possibly TRBD1 for D (5 bases). Germline CDR1 is SNHLY and CDR2 is FYNNEI. The CDR3 is 14 amino acids. Trimming stripped 9 bases from V and 0 bases from J, with 14 bases between. The DNA of the CDR3 is TGTGCCAGAGCCAAAGGGACCCTGAACACTGAAGCTTTCTTT. Translation: CARAKGTLNTEAFF. The full variable domain, its missing parts supplied by reference TRBV2 and TRBJ1-1, is EPEVTQTPSHQVTQMGQEVILRCVPISNHLYFYWYRQILGQKVEFLVSFYNNEISEKSEIFDDQFSVERPDGSNFTLKIRSTKLEDSAMYFCARAKGTLNTEAFFGQGTRLTVV.